This T cell receptor (beta chain) was captured in a study of T cell changes during pregnancy in multiple sclerosis. Sequenced by immunoSEQ multiplex PCR; TCRdb stores in-frame clones only, minus some. The profile covers 60,000 or so clones, with 93% appearing a single time and roughly 0.35% taken by the ten largest. The sample here was CD4+ T cells from peripheral blood mononuclear cells, taken before pregnancy. The receptor comes from a female donor with multiple sclerosis, enrolled in a pregnancy study.

As DNA, the CDR3 is TGTGCCAGCAGCTTGGCCCCAGGGGACTCCTACGAGCAGTACTTC. Amino acid sequence: CASSLAPGDSYEQYF. The chain recombines TRBV5-5 with TRBJ2-7; maybe TRBD1 (6 bases). CDR1 is SGHKS and CDR2 is YYEKEE in the germline V gene (reference sequence). This CDR3 has 15 amino acids. Trimming cost V 0 bases and J 0 bases, with 10 bases left between them.